This is a list of T cell receptor beta chains from one sample in a study of cytomegalovirus exposure and HLA in healthy donors. Clones were sequenced by immunoSEQ multiplex PCR, and TCRdb holds only the in-frame ones, with some missing. This sample carries 200,000 or so clones, more than 75% of them seen once, and the ten largest clones take roughly 7%. The specimen was PBMCs. The source is a man between 18 and 29 years old in good health and CMV-seropositive. Both conserved end residues are part of each CDR3. Each record gives: J gene, V gene, clone size, D gene, CDR3 protein, CDR3 DNA. A D gene is named only where the DNA matches it firmly. Some rows have no size entry. The others give once, few or many, or a class for an expanded clone.

>TRBJ2-7|TRBV7-2|few|TRBD2
CASSFTSGTYEQYF
TGTGCCAGCAGCTTTACTAGCGGTACCTACGAGCAGTACTTC
>TRBJ2-7|TRBV11-3|NA|TRBD1
CASSTGTEYEQYF
TGTGCCAGCAGCACCGGGACAGAATACGAGCAGTACTTC
>TRBJ2-4|TRBV9|NA|NA
CASSVGWGPLNIQYF
TGTGCCAGCAGCGTAGGGTGGGGGCCTTTAAACATTCAGTACTTC
>TRBJ2-7|TRBV2|NA|TRBD1
CASSAGTGLSYEQYF
TGTGCCAGCAGTGCGGGGACAGGGCTTTCCTACGAGCAGTACTTC
>TRBJ2-1|TRBV9|NA|TRBD1
CASSPRDREQGRVRNEQFF
TGTGCCAGCAGCCCAAGGGACAGGGAGCAGGGACGCGTCAGGAATGAGCAGTTCTTC
>TRBJ2-7|TRBV10-3|NA|TRBD1
CAISPTGSSYEQYF
TGTGCCATCAGCCCGACAGGGAGCTCCTACGAGCAGTACTTC
>TRBJ2-7|TRBV4-2|NA|NA
CASSQGLREFHEQYF
TGTGCCAGCAGCCAAGGATTACGGGAGTTCCACGAGCAGTACTTC
>TRBJ2-3|TRBV7-8|few|NA
CASSARRATDTQYF
TGTGCCAGCAGCGCTCGGAGGGCGACAGATACGCAGTATTTT
>TRBJ2-3|TRBV7-9|NA|TRBD1
CASSWDRISTDTQYF
TGTGCCAGCAGCTGGGACAGGATAAGCACAGATACGCAGTATTTT
>TRBJ1-4|TRBV5-1|NA|TRBD1
CASKPSGTGDEKLFF
TGCGCCAGCAAACCCTCCGGGACAGGGGATGAAAAACTGTTTTTT
>TRBJ2-3|TRBV6-1|NA|TRBD1
CASSEQGAITDTQYF
TGTGCCAGCAGTGAACAGGGGGCAATAACTGATACGCAGTATTTT
>TRBJ2-7|TRBV6-5|NA|TRBD2
CASSGGTSEQYF
TGTGCCAGCAGTGGGGGGACTAGCGAGCAGTACTTC
>TRBJ2-7|TRBV19|NA|TRBD1
CASSDWDSAWEQYF
TGTGCCAGTAGCGATTGGGACAGTGCGTGGGAGCAGTACTTC
>TRBJ2-1|TRBV7-3|few|TRBD2
CASSRSGSMNEQFF
TGTGCCAGCAGCCGTAGCGGGAGTATGAATGAGCAGTTCTTC
>TRBJ2-7|TRBV6-6|NA|TRBD2
CASRLPKAGGPYEQYF
TGTGCCAGCAGACTCCCTAAAGCGGGAGGGCCATACGAGCAGTACTTC
>TRBJ2-3|TRBV9|few|NA
CASSVGPGGLTDTQYF
TGTGCCAGCAGCGTTGGTCCGGGGGGCCTCACAGATACGCAGTATTTT
>TRBJ2-1|TRBV29-1|once|NA
CSVGPPESGGYPSSYNEQFF
TGCAGCGTTGGGCCCCCGGAGTCGGGCGGGTACCCAAGCTCCTACAATGAGCAGTTCTTC
>TRBJ2-6|TRBV11-1|NA|NA
CASSLRSSGAGANVLTF
TGTGCCAGCAGCTTAAGATCCTCAGGGGCTGGGGCCAACGTCCTGACTTTC
>TRBJ2-3|TRBV28|once|NA
CASSSDRTTQYF
TGTGCCAGCAGTTCCGACAGAACCACGCAGTATTTT
>TRBJ2-7|TRBV9|few|TRBD2
CASSPPGTSGFLEQYF
TGTGCCAGCAGCCCCCCAGGGACTAGCGGCTTTTTGGAGCAGTACTTC
>TRBJ1-1|TRBV12-5|NA|NA
CASGLVGGLSNTEAFF
TGTGCTAGTGGTTTGGTCGGGGGACTGTCGAACACTGAAGCTTTCTTT
>TRBJ2-2|TRBV7-6|NA|NA
CASSLGSGELFF
TGTGCCAGCAGCTTGGGGAGCGGGGAGCTGTTTTTT
>TRBJ1-1|TRBV28|once|TRBD1
CASSDRGEEAFF
TGTGCCAGCAGTGACAGGGGCGAGGAAGCTTTCTTT
>TRBJ2-7|TRBV6-1|NA|TRBD1
CASTLKRDRVLEQYF
TGTGCCAGCACCCTCAAAAGGGACAGGGTCCTCGAGCAGTACTTC
>TRBJ1-3|TRBV6-5|NA|NA
CASSYDGDSGNTIYF
TGTGCCAGCAGTTACGACGGAGACTCTGGAAACACCATATATTTT
>TRBJ1-1|TRBV20-1|NA|NA
CSATAGGPAFF
TGCAGTGCCACGGCGGGGGGCCCAGCTTTCTTT
>TRBJ2-7|TRBV15|NA|NA
CATSRDMSGSTYEQYF
TGTGCCACCAGCAGAGATATGTCAGGGTCGACCTACGAGCAGTACTTC
>TRBJ2-3|TRBV30|NA|NA
CAWSPGGTDTQYF
TGTGCCTGGAGTCCCGGAGGCACAGATACGCAGTATTTT
>TRBJ1-3|TRBV6-5|NA|NA
CASTERGDSPLYF
TGTGCCAGCACCGAACGGGGGGACTCGCCCTTATATTTT
>TRBJ2-2|TRBV5-1|NA|TRBD1
CASSWTGTGQTGELFF
TGCGCCAGCAGCTGGACCGGGACAGGGCAGACCGGGGAGCTGTTTTTT
>TRBJ2-3|TRBV9|NA|TRBD1
CASSVEPGQGTDTQYF
TGTGCCAGCAGCGTAGAGCCGGGACAGGGGACAGATACGCAGTATTTT
>TRBJ2-1|TRBV5-1|once|TRBD2
CASSPGVAGHNEQFF
TGCGCCAGCAGCCCCGGGGTAGCGGGACACAATGAGCAGTTCTTC
>TRBJ1-3|TRBV7-2|NA|NA
CALMSGNTIYF
TGTGCCTTAATGAGTGGAAACACCATATATTTT
>TRBJ1-2|TRBV7-3|NA|NA
CASSFGVGTSFRDGYTF
TGTGCCAGCAGCTTCGGGGTAGGAACCTCCTTTAGGGATGGCTACACCTTC
>TRBJ2-1|TRBV5-4|once|TRBD1
CASSPLRGQSDNEQFF
TGTGCCAGCAGCCCCCTCAGGGGACAGTCCGACAATGAGCAGTTCTTC
>TRBJ2-7|TRBV9|NA|NA
CASSGQTYEQYF
TGTGCCAGCAGCGGACAGACCTACGAGCAGTACTTC
>TRBJ2-3|TRBV6-1|NA|NA
CASSEIPGGLPSTDTQYF
TGTGCCAGCAGTGAAATTCCTGGTGGACTACCAAGCACAGATACGCAGTATTTT
>TRBJ1-5|TRBV6-1|NA|TRBD1
CASILTGSSNQPQHF
TGTGCCAGCATATTGACAGGGTCTAGCAATCAGCCCCAGCATTTT
>TRBJ2-3|TRBV9|NA|NA
CASSAHGQITDTQYF
TGTGCCAGCAGCGCCCATGGACAGATTACAGATACGCAGTATTTT
>TRBJ2-5|TRBV6-5|NA|NA
CASSRDKETQYF
TGTGCCAGCAGCCGGGACAAAGAGACCCAGTACTTC
>TRBJ2-2|TRBV15|NA|TRBD2
CATSRREGGRSTGELFF
TGTGCCACCAGCAGGCGGGAGGGAGGGAGGAGCACCGGGGAGCTGTTTTTT
>TRBJ1-5|TRBV7-9|NA|NA
CASSRGQSNQPQHF
TGTGCCAGCAGCCGCGGACAGAGTAATCAGCCCCAGCATTTT